Given below is one TCR beta chain in context. This CDR3 is 15 amino acids long. The V end lost 3 bases, the J end lost 3 bases, and 12 bases lay between the germline ends. TCRdb re-called the 5' RACE reads with MiXCR, one entry per CDR3 protein. The table lists around 400,000 distinct CDR3 sequences, roughly 24% of them singletons, with 7.5% to 10% in the top ten. The source of the sample is a study of T-cell memory formation after mild COVID-19. Input material: PBMCs or a T cell subset sorted from them (not recorded which). V is TRBV12-3 or TRBV12-4 and J is TRBJ1-5; tentative D call: TRBD1 (6 bases). This clonotype was sampled from an adult woman who had mild COVID-19 (a few samples of this study predate the infection). Cell type and time point are not known. The CDR3 DNA follows: TGTGCCAGCAGTTTCGTCAGGGGAATCAATCAGCCCCAGCATTTT. As protein: CASSFVRGINQPQHF.